Described below is a single T cell receptor beta chain sequence and its context. Its antigen is currently unknown. Measured with immunoSEQ multiplex PCR; TCRdb has only the in-frame clones, and not every one. The table records about 31,000 clones, about 93% of them present only once. Germline CDR1 and CDR2: GTSNPN and SVGIG (reference sequence). CDR3 length: 11 residues. Trimming removed 4 bases from V and 0 bases from J, with 3 bases in between. These data come from a study of T cells after posttransplantation cyclophosphamide. The naive gate required viable CD3+CD4+ or CD3+CD8+ cells with CCR7+CD45RA+CD45RO-CD95-CD27+CD28+ phenotype. Peripheral blood was collected from the related graft donor on the marrow donation day. Findings of the study overall: Recipient CMV seropositivity and CMV reactivation strongly tracked TRB clonality. Blood and skin or GI T cell repertoires showed limited TRB overlap.

The TCR was taken from a woman aged 60-75 years in good health, CMV-negative, and a related stem cell transplant donor. Sample: naive CD4+ T cells sorted from PBMCs. The gene calls are TRBV30 and TRBJ1-1; the D is unclear. The CDR3: CAWTVNTEAFF. In DNA, the CDR3 is TGTGCCTGGACTGTGAACACTGAAGCTTTCTTT. The full variable domain, its missing parts supplied by reference TRBV30 and TRBJ1-1, is SQTIHQWPATLVQPVGSPLSLECTVEGTSNPNLYWYRQAAGRGLQLLFYSVGIGQISSEVPQNLSASRPQDRQFILSSKKLLLSDSGFYLCAWTVNTEAFFGQGTRLTVV.